The 24 T cell receptor beta chains reported below all come from one sample, sequenced in a study of blood T cell repertoires in COVID-19. Here immunoSEQ multiplex PCR was the method, and the copy in TCRdb shows in-frame clones only, minus some. This sample has tens of thousands of clones, with approximately 86% found just once. Specimen: peripheral blood. The receptors derive from an elderly woman with active or convalescent COVID-19.

This clone was picked up one time. The chain employs TRBV19 and TRBJ1-3; possible D gene TRBD1, 5 bases. CDR1 and CDR2 from the germline V gene are LNHDA and SQIVND (reference sequence). The CDR3 spans 15 residues. The V and J ends lost 6 bases and 0 bases respectively, with 12 bases between them. The CDR3 DNA follows: TGTGCCAGTAGAGCTGACAGATTCTCTGGAAACACCATATATTTT. Its translation is CASRADRFSGNTIYF. The variable domain in full, completed from reference TRBV19 and TRBJ1-3, reads DGGITQSPKYLFRKEGQNVTLSCEQNLNHDAMYWYRQDPGQGLRLIYYSQIVNDFQKGDIAEGYSVSREKKESFPLTVTSAQKNPTAFYLCASRADRFSGNTIYFGEGSWLTVV.

The rearrangement joins TRBV7-8 to TRBJ1-5, with 7 bases identical to TRBD1. After removal of 2 bases from V and 4 bases from J, the junction contained 5 bases not matched to a gene. The length of the CDR3 is 15 residues. The germline V gene has CDR1 SGHVS and CDR2 FQNEAQ. The CDR3: CASSLLAGGNQPQHF. Written as DNA, the CDR3 is TGTGCCAGCAGCTTATTGGCAGGGGGGAATCAGCCCCAGCATTTT.

CDR3 sequence: CASSYNPGRRGNSPLHF. DNA of the CDR3: TGTGCCAGCAGCTATAATCCGGGACGCAGGGGAAATTCACCCCTCCACTTT. The rearrangement joins TRBV11-3 to TRBJ1-6; possibly TRBD1 for D (6 bases). Germline CDR1 and CDR2: SGHNT and YENEEA. This CDR3 contains 17 residues. Trimming shortened V by 4 bases and J by 7 bases, and 20 bases separated the two germline ends.

The chain carries TRBV2 and TRBJ2-5; D uncertain. The CDR3 has 15 residues. With 8 bases removed from V and 5 bases from J, the gap between germline ends came to 21 bases. CDR1 is SNHLY, CDR2 FYNNEI, per germline. The CDR3 sequence: CASSPESTSRETQYF. In DNA form, the CDR3 reads TGTGCCAGCTCCCCTGAATCTACGAGTCGGGAGACCCAGTACTTC.

V gene TRBV5-6 combines with J gene TRBJ2-3, with TRBD2 identical over 13 bases. Germline V CDR1 and CDR2: SGHDT, YYEEEE. The length of the CDR3 is 18 residues. The V segment lost 0 bases and the J segment 1 base; nucleotides outside the gene matches: 5. CDR3 bases: TGTGCCAGCAGCTTGGTACTAGCGGGGGGGCCCGGCACAGATACGCAGTATTTT. Translating it yields CASSLVLAGGPGTDTQYF.

This clone was found a few times. The chain links TRBV3-1 (or the pseudogene TRBV3-2) to TRBJ2-3, with D perhaps TRBD2 (6 bases). V was clipped by 0 bases and J by 0 bases, with 13 bases between them. Germline V CDR1 and CDR2: LGHDT, YNNKEL (reference sequence). The length of the CDR3 is 17 residues. The CDR3 reads CASSQEYGGISTDTQYF. DNA for the CDR3: TGTGCCAGCAGCCAAGAATATGGGGGGATTAGCACAGATACGCAGTATTTT.

This clone is medium-sized (0.01 to 0.1%) by share. The chain combines TRBV7-3 with TRBJ2-5, with TRBD2 as a possible D gene (7 bases). Deletions cut 0 bases from V and 7 bases from J, with 15 bases between. There are 15 residues in the CDR3. Germline-derived CDR1 and CDR2 are SGHTA and FQGTGA. The CDR3 protein is CASSLTTGGLGTQYF. CDR3 coding DNA: TGTGCCAGCAGCTTAACGACAGGTGGACTAGGGACCCAGTACTTC. The full variable domain, in which reference TRBV7-3 and TRBJ2-5 provide the parts outside the CDR3, is GAGVSQTPSNKVTEKGKYVELRCDPISGHTALYWYRQSLGQGPEFLIYFQGTGAADDSGLPNDRFFAVRPEGSVSTLKIQRTERGDSAVYLCASSLTTGGLGTQYFGPGTRLLVL.

This chain links TRBV4-3 with TRBJ1-1, with 9 bases fitting TRBD1. CDR1 is LGHNA and CDR2 is YSLEER in the germline V gene. The V segment lost 0 bases and the J segment 1 base; nucleotides outside the gene matches: 6. This CDR3 contains 17 residues. The CDR3, as DNA: TGCGCCAGCAGCCAAGAAGGGACAGGGTGGGGGAACACTGAAGCTTTCTTT. It translates to CASSQEGTGWGNTEAFF.

This rearrangement joins TRBV6-5 to TRBJ2-3, with D maybe TRBD2 (5 bases). Trimming took 2 bases from V and 0 from J, leaving 9 bases between them. The length of the CDR3 is 15 residues. From germline, CDR1 is MNHEY and CDR2 SVGAGI. CDR3 loop: CASSYARDSTDTQYF. In DNA form, the CDR3 reads TGTGCCAGCAGTTACGCCCGGGATAGCACAGATACGCAGTATTTT.

The V and J genes are TRBV5-5 and TRBJ1-2, with a weak D call TRBD1 (6 bases). The V end lost 4 bases, the J end lost 8 bases, and 15 bases lay between the germline ends. Germline CDR1 and CDR2: SGHKS and YYEKEE (reference sequence). This CDR3 contains 13 residues. CDR3 residues: CASSTWGQGGYTF. CDR3 sequence (DNA): TGTGCCAGCAGCACGTGGGGGCAAGGAGGCTACACCTTC.

A few counts support this clone. The rearrangement links TRBV6-5 to TRBJ1-5; D is undetermined. The CDR3 runs to 15 residues. Germline CDR1 is MNHEY and CDR2 is SVGAGI. Trimming shortened V by 6 bases and J by 0 bases, and 12 bases separated the two germline ends. For the CDR3, the DNA is TGTGCCAGCAGAATCCGGGAGTATAGCAATCAGCCCCAGCATTTT. This codes for CASRIREYSNQPQHF.

Note on this clone: Additional DNA sequences in this sample encode the identical CDR3. V and J are TRBV5-1 and TRBJ2-3; tentative D call: TRBD1 (6 bases). The CDR3 is 16 residues long. The ends were cut back, 0 bases at V and 1 base at J, with 12 bases in the middle. Germline CDR1 SGHRS, CDR2 YFSETQ. The CDR3 here is CASSLGGTSGTDTQYF. CDR3 in DNA: TGCGCCAGCAGCTTGGGTGGGACATCAGGCACAGATACGCAGTATTTT.

The CDR3 DNA follows: TGTGCCAGCAGGACGACTAGCGGGGGCCACGAGCAGTACTTC. As protein: CASRTTSGGHEQYF. The chain links TRBV2 to TRBJ2-7; TRBD2 matches 12 bases. The length of the CDR3 is 14 residues. J lost 5 bases, V lost 6 bases, and 5 bases had no gene match. CDR1 is SNHLY and CDR2 is FYNNEI in the germline V gene.

Worth noting for this clone: This same CDR3 is encoded by further DNA sequences in the sample. V usage is TRBV19 and J usage is TRBJ2-1; possible D gene TRBD2, 6 bases. The CDR3 loop spans 15 amino acids. V lost 3 bases and J 2 bases, leaving 11 bases between the germline ends. The germline CDR1 and CDR2 sequences are LNHDA and SQIVND (reference sequence). The CDR3 DNA reads as TGTGCCAGTAGTATCCGGGGAGGCACCTACAATGAGCAGTTCTTC. It yields the protein CASSIRGGTYNEQFF. The full variable domain, rest sourced from reference TRBV19 and TRBJ2-1, is DGGITQSPKYLFRKEGQNVTLSCEQNLNHDAMYWYRQDPGQGLRLIYYSQIVNDFQKGDIAEGYSVSREKKESFPLTVTSAQKNPTAFYLCASSIRGGTYNEQFFGPGTRLTVL.

This chain uses TRBV19 with TRBJ1-4; D may be TRBD1 (6 bases). This CDR3 region has 17 residues. V was cut by 4 bases and J by 0 bases, with 15 bases left in between. CDR1 and CDR2 (germline): LNHDA, SQIVND (reference sequence). DNA for the CDR3: TGTGCCAGTAGTAGGGCAGTGGGGGCGTCAACTAATGAAAAACTGTTTTTT. Its protein is CASSRAVGASTNEKLFF.

The V gene is TRBV19, the J gene TRBJ1-1; the D gene is possibly TRBD1 (5 bases). V lost 1 base to trimming and J lost 1 base, with 16 bases between them. The CDR3 covers 17 residues. CDR1 is LNHDA and CDR2 is SQIVND in the germline V gene (reference sequence). Here the CDR3 DNA reads TGTGCCAGTAGTATAGGGGGCCGACGTCTTTCGAACACTGAAGCTTTCTTT. Translation gives CASSIGGRRLSNTEAFF. Looking up the rest from reference TRBV19 and TRBJ1-1 gives the full variable domain: DGGITQSPKYLFRKEGQNVTLSCEQNLNHDAMYWYRQDPGQGLRLIYYSQIVNDFQKGDIAEGYSVSREKKESFPLTVTSAQKNPTAFYLCASSIGGRRLSNTEAFFGQGTRLTVV.

The chain employs TRBV12-3 or TRBV12-4 and TRBJ1-4; a possible D gene is TRBD1 (5 bases). The CDR3 contains 13 residues. V was shortened by 3 bases and J by 10 bases, with 12 bases between the two germline ends. CDR3 in DNA: TGTGCCAGCAGTTTGGGGGGTGAGAGAAAACTGTTTTTT. Its translation is CASSLGGERKLFF.

V gene TRBV19 combines with J gene TRBJ2-2, with 9 bases aligning to TRBD2. The germline V gene has CDR1 LNHDA and CDR2 SQIVND (reference sequence). The junction had 13 bases not matched to a gene; V was cut back by 4 bases and J by 7 bases. The CDR3 extends over 17 amino acids. This chain's CDR3 is CASSKPYSGGPSGELFF. The CDR3 DNA reads TGTGCCAGTAGTAAGCCCTATAGCGGGGGCCCGAGCGGGGAGCTGTTTTTT.

The V and J genes are TRBV19 and TRBJ1-1, with TRBD1 as a possible D gene (6 bases). This CDR3 spans 15 amino acids. Deletions cut 3 bases from V and 1 base from J, with 12 bases between. Germline CDR1 reads LNHDA; CDR2 reads SQIVND (reference sequence). This CDR3 reads CASSMRGIGNTEAFF. CDR3 in DNA: TGTGCCAGTAGTATGAGGGGGATCGGGAACACTGAAGCTTTCTTT.

The chain couples TRBV25-1 to TRBJ2-7; no clear D. From germline, CDR1 is MGHDK and CDR2 SYGVNS. The CDR3 consists of 11 residues. V shed 6 bases and J shed 4 bases, with 7 bases lying between them. The CDR3 sequence is CASSQDYEQYF. The CDR3 DNA reads TGTGCCAGCAGCCAGGATTACGAGCAGTACTTC.

The chain employs TRBV4-1 and TRBJ1-4; 9 bases are shared with TRBD1. V lost 5 bases to trimming and J lost 8 bases; unmatched junction nucleotides: 12. CDR1 and CDR2 (germline): MGHRA, YSYEKL. The CDR3 contains 16 residues. The CDR3 DNA follows: TGCGCCAGCAGCGCCCATGGGACAGGGCTCGGAGAAAAACTGTTTTTT. It translates to CASSAHGTGLGEKLFF.

This clone has just a few counts. The gene calls are TRBV5-1 and TRBJ1-1; TRBD1 is a possible D gene (6 bases). The germline V gene encodes CDR1 SGHRS and CDR2 YFSETQ. V dropped 5 bases and J dropped 1 base, with 9 bases sitting between them. This CDR3 is built from 13 residues. CDR3 sequence: CASSQDRNTEAFF. The CDR3 DNA reads as TGCGCCAGCAGTCAGGACAGGAACACTGAAGCTTTCTTT.

This clone was seen only once. J is TRBJ2-3 and V is TRBV2, with no clear D. V was trimmed by 5 bases and J by 0 bases, leaving 12 bases between them. The CDR3 length is 15 residues. CDR1 SNHLY and CDR2 FYNNEI come from the germline V gene. This CDR3 is CASSNEEKSTDTQYF. The CDR3 region has the DNA TGTGCCAGCAGTAACGAGGAGAAAAGCACAGATACGCAGTATTTT.

J is TRBJ2-7 and V is TRBV3-1 (or the pseudogene TRBV3-2), with TRBD2 matching over 14 bases. CDR3 length equals 20 residues. The J segment lost 0 bases and the V segment lost 3 bases, leaving 13 bases of the junction unmatched. Germline CDR1 LGHDT, CDR2 YNNKEL (reference sequence). CDR3 sequence reads: CASSHSLRTSGRPSSYEQYF. The CDR3 DNA reads TGTGCCAGCAGCCACTCCCTCAGGACTAGCGGGAGGCCCAGCTCCTACGAGCAGTACTTC.